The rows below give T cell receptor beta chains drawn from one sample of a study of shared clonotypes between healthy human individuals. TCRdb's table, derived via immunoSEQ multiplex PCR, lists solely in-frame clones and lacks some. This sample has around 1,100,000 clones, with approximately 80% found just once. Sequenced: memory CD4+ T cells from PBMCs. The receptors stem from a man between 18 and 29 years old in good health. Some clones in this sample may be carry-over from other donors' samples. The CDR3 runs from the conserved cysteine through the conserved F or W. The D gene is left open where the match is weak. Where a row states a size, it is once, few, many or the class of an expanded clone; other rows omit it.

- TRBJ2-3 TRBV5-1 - TGCGCCAGCAGCTTGGGCTCAGTCTCTAGCACAGATACGCAGTATTTT CASSLGSVSSTDTQYF
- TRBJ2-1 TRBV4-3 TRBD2 TGCGCCAGCAGCCTTGGGACTGCGGGGGACTACAATGAGCAGTTCTTC CASSLGTAGDYNEQFF
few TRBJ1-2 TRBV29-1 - TGCAGCGTTGAGCCGGCAGGGAGTCCTTGGGGCTACACCTTC CSVEPAGSPWGYTF
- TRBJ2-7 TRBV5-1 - TGCGCCAGCAGCCCCGGGACCTCGGGCGACGAGCAGTACTTC CASSPGTSGDEQYF
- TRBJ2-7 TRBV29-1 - TGCAGCGTAGGTTCCTACGAGCAGTACTTC CSVGSYEQYF
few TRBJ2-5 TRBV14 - TGTGCCAGCAGCCAAGATCTGGGGCTAGCCGAGTGGCGAGAGACCCAGTACTTC CASSQDLGLAEWRETQYF
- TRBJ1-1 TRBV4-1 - TGCGCCAGCAGCCAAGATCTCGGTCGTCAGAACACTGAAGCTTTCTTT CASSQDLGRQNTEAFF
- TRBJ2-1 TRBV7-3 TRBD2 TGTGCCAGCAGCCAAACACTAGCGGGAGTCAATGAGCAGTTCTTC CASSQTLAGVNEQFF
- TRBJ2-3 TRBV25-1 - TGTGCCACCTCACCGCTCGGGCATACGCAGTATTTT CATSPLGHTQYF
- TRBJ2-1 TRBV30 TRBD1 TGTGCCTCGACTTTTCAGGGGGCGGCCTACAATGAGCAGTTCTTC CASTFQGAAYNEQFF
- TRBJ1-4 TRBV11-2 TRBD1 TGTGCCAGCAGCTCCGGGAGGAGGGGGCGGAATGAAAAACTGTTTTTT CASSSGRRGRNEKLFF
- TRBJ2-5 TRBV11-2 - TGTGCCAGCAGCCGCTCGGTTGGCGTAGGAGAGACCCAGTACTTC CASSRSVGVGETQYF
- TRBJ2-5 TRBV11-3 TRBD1 TGTGCCAGCAGCACCGGACAGGAAGGGGGGACCCAGTACTTC CASSTGQEGGTQYF
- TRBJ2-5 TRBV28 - TGTGCCAGCAGTTTATTAGGGGGGCCCGAGACCCAGTACTTC CASSLLGGPETQYF
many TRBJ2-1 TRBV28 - TGTGCCAGCACCCGAAATGATGGTGAAGCCTCCTACAATGAGCAGTTCTTC CASTRNDGEASYNEQFF
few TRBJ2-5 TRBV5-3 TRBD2 TGTGCCAGAAGCTTGGTATCGCGCGCGGGACTAGCGGGAGGGCGGACCCAGTACTTC CARSLVSRAGLAGGRTQYF
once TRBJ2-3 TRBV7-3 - TGTGCCAGCAGCTTAGGCGCACAGTGGGACACAGATACGCAGTATTTT CASSLGAQWDTDTQYF
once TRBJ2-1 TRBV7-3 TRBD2 TGTGCCAGCAGCTTACTAGCGGCCAATGAGCAGTTCTTC CASSLLAANEQFF
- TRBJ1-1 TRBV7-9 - TGTGCCAGCACCACGGGGGGGCCAAACACTGAAGCTTTCTTT CASTTGGPNTEAFF
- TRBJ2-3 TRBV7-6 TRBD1 TGTGCCAGCAGCTCAGCGAGAGGGGGCTTGGGCACAGATACGCAGTATTTT CASSSARGGLGTDTQYF